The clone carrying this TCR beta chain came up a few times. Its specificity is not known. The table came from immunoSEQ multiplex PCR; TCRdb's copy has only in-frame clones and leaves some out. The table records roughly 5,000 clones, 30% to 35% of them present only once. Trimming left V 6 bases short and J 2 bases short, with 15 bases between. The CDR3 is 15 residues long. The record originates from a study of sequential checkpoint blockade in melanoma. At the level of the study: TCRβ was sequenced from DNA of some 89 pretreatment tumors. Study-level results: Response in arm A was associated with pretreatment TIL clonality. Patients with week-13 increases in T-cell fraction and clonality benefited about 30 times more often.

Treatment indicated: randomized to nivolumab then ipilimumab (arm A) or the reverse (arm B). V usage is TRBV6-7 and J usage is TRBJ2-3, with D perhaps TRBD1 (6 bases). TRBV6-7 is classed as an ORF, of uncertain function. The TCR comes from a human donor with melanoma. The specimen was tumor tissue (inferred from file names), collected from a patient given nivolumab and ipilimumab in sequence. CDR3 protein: CASSSGTLATDTQYF. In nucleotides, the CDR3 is TGTGCCAGCAGCTCCGGGACATTAGCCACAGATACGCAGTATTTT.